The T cell receptor beta chain described here comes from a study of cytomegalovirus exposure and HLA in healthy donors. Looking at the study overall: Of all 400 or so donors who were genotyped, under 90% belonged to the Caucasian-associated ancestry cluster.

13 Jbeta primers and 60 Vbeta primers were used for the PCR. Generated by immunoSEQ multiplex PCR, the TCRdb table keeps only in-frame clones and is missing some. The sample includes some 200,000 clones, around four fifths of them seen just once. The CDR3 has 15 residues. Trimming removed 4 bases from V and 0 bases from J, with 12 bases in between. CDR1 and CDR2 from the germline V gene are LNHDA and SQIVND (reference sequence). Material: PBMCs. The clonotype originates from a woman aged 18-29 years in good health and CMV-seronegative. This chain uses TRBV19 with TRBJ1-1, with a weak D call TRBD1 (5 bases). In DNA, the CDR3 is TGTGCCAGTAGTACCCCCCGGGGGGTGAACACTGAAGCTTTCTTT. This codes for CASSTPRGVNTEAFF.